This entry lists 18 T cell receptor beta chains sequenced from one sample in a study of identical twins. Using its own MiXCR run on the 5' RACE reads, TCRdb lists one record per CDR3 protein. Here the sample spans some 500,000 distinct CDR3 sequences, about 20% being singletons. These sequences were also reported in another study, on T cells expressing NK-cell markers.

Sequencing used CD4+ T cells sorted from blood. These receptors were collected from a woman aged 18-29 years in good health.

This clonotype was seen a handful of times. The V and J genes are TRBV10-3 and TRBJ1-2; D possibly corresponds to TRBD1 (5 bases). The V and J ends lost 6 bases and 3 bases respectively, with 11 bases between them. This CDR3 is 13 amino acids long. CDR1 ENHRY and CDR2 SYGVKD come from the germline V gene. The CDR3 region has the DNA TGTGCCATCAGCGCCGGGACGGACTATGGCTACACCTTC. Its translation is CAISAGTDYGYTF.

The chain joins TRBV19 to TRBJ2-1; 10 bases are shared with TRBD2. The CDR3 contains 16 residues. The J segment lost 10 bases and the V segment lost 4 bases, leaving 13 bases of the junction unmatched. Germline V gene lookup returns CDR1 LNHDA and CDR2 SQIVND (reference sequence). CDR3 nucleotide sequence: TGTGCCAGTAGTACCGGAGGTAGCGGGAGGCCAGGAGAGCAGTTCTTC. This codes for CASSTGGSGRPGEQFF. The whole variable domain, remainder taken from reference TRBV19 and TRBJ2-1, is DGGITQSPKYLFRKEGQNVTLSCEQNLNHDAMYWYRQDPGQGLRLIYYSQIVNDFQKGDIAEGYSVSREKKESFPLTVTSAQKNPTAFYLCASSTGGSGRPGEQFFGPGTRLTVL.

This clonotype was picked up a small number of times. The V gene is TRBV30, the J gene TRBJ2-3; 9 nucleotides match TRBD2. The CDR3 length is 12 residues. V was clipped by 4 bases and J by 13 bases; unmatched bases: 9. Germline V gene sequence: CDR1 GTSNPN, CDR2 SVGIG (reference sequence). CDR3: CAWTSGNLVKYF. CDR3 sequence (DNA): TGTGCCTGGACTAGCGGGAATCTCGTTAAGTATTTT.

This clonotype was recorded at least ten times. The chain has TRBV5-1 and TRBJ2-7; no clear D. The V end lost 4 bases, the J end lost 3 bases, and 5 bases lay between the germline ends. The CDR3 is made up of 11 amino acids. CDR1 is SGHRS, CDR2 YFSETQ, per germline. CDR3 protein: CASSDLYEQYF. Here the CDR3 DNA reads TGCGCCAGCAGCGACCTCTACGAGCAGTACTTC.

This clonotype showed up just a few times. The J gene is TRBJ2-1, the V gene TRBV19; 9 bases are a match to TRBD2. J gave up 6 bases and V 4 bases, and 7 bases lay outside the gene matches. CDR3 size: 15 residues. CDR1 and CDR2 from the germline V gene are LNHDA and SQIVND (reference sequence). CDR3 residues: CASSTQAGGLNEQFF. CDR3 nucleotides: TGTGCCAGTAGTACCCAAGCGGGAGGTCTCAATGAGCAGTTCTTC.

This clonotype was observed at least ten times. The chain employs TRBV3-1 and TRBJ1-5; D is perhaps TRBD1 (6 bases). Per germline, CDR1 LGHDT and CDR2 YNNKEL (reference sequence). V was trimmed by 2 bases and J by 15 bases, leaving 17 bases between them. The CDR3 loop spans 13 amino acids. CDR3 coding DNA: TGTGCCAGCAGCCAACGGGGCGCAGGGGTTGCGCATTTT. It codes for CASSQRGAGVAHF.

This chain uses TRBV20-1 with TRBJ1-2; D gene ambiguous. Germline CDR1 reads DFQATT; CDR2 reads SNEGSKA (reference sequence). V was pared by 0 bases and J by 9 bases, with 5 bases between. This CDR3 has 10 amino acids. The CDR3 region has the DNA TGCAGTGCTAGAGATCAGAGCTACACCTTC. Protein sequence: CSARDQSYTF.

This clonotype was seen more than once but under ten times. CDR3 in amino acids: CSGVRGGVGKTEAFF. The CDR3 DNA follows: TGCAGTGGGGTAAGGGGGGGAGTTGGAAAAACTGAAGCTTTCTTT. V gene TRBV20-1 combines with J gene TRBJ1-1; D might be TRBD1 (6 bases). Germline assignment: CDR1 DFQATT and CDR2 SNEGSKA (reference sequence). The CDR3 has 15 amino acids. The V end lost 7 bases, the J end lost 5 bases, and 23 bases lay between the germline ends.

This clonotype showed up just a few times. V gene TRBV12-3 or TRBV12-4 combines with J gene TRBJ1-6; D remains ambiguous. The length of the CDR3 is 14 residues. V was pared by 10 bases and J by 0 bases, with 10 bases between. The CDR3 coding sequence is TGTGCCACCGCGGGAAGCTCCTATAATTCACCCCTCCACTTT. It specifies CATAGSSYNSPLHF.

The gene calls are TRBV7-2 and TRBJ2-7; D unresolved. This CDR3 comprises 14 residues. Per the germline V gene, CDR1 is SGHTA and CDR2 is FQGNSA. V lost 5 bases to trimming and J lost 1 base, with 12 bases between them. DNA of the CDR3: TGTGCCAGCAGCCCGCGTCGAGAGTCCTACGAGCAGTACTTC. Its translation is CASSPRRESYEQYF.

This clonotype is termed medium-sized. The rearrangement joins TRBV5-1 to TRBJ1-2; D remains ambiguous. The CDR3 runs to 15 residues. Germline V gene sequence: CDR1 SGHRS, CDR2 YFSETQ. Trimming took 4 bases from V and 7 from J, leaving 20 bases between them. CDR3 sequence reads: CASSDAAGGATGYTF. DNA for the CDR3: TGCGCCAGCAGCGATGCCGCCGGTGGAGCGACTGGCTACACCTTC.

This chain links TRBV20-1 with TRBJ2-7, with D uncertain. Germline assignment: CDR1 DFQATT and CDR2 SNEGSKA (reference sequence). The CDR3 length is 11 residues. With 4 bases removed from V and 4 bases from J, the gap between germline ends came to 8 bases. The CDR3 is CSATWGYEQYF. CDR3 nucleotides: TGCAGTGCTACTTGGGGTTACGAGCAGTACTTC.

V gene TRBV10-3 combines with J gene TRBJ2-7, with 12 bases fitting TRBD2. Germline lookup yields CDR1 ENHRY and CDR2 SYGVKD. The CDR3 runs to 16 residues. V dropped 1 base and J dropped 2; count of bases not matched to a gene: 3. The CDR3 nucleotides read TGTGCCATCAGTGAGTATGGACTAGCGGGGACCTACGAGCAGTACTTC. As protein: CAISEYGLAGTYEQYF.

This clonotype was seen a handful of times. The rearrangement links TRBV7-8 to TRBJ2-1; 12 bases fit TRBD2. The CDR3 runs 16 residues. CDR1 and CDR2 (germline): SGHVS, FQNEAQ. V lost 1 base to trimming and J lost 7 bases; unmatched junction nucleotides: 5. This CDR3 reads CASSLELAGGGNEQFF. Written as DNA, the CDR3 is TGTGCCAGCAGCTTAGAACTAGCGGGAGGTGGGAATGAGCAGTTCTTC.

This clonotype was counted a few times. An end of the junction does not agree with germline; a read error may underlie this. The chain carries TRBV5-1 and TRBJ2-1, with D tentatively TRBD1 or TRBD2 (6 bases each). Germline loops: CDR1 SGHRS, CDR2 YFSETQ. The CDR3 has 12 amino acids. The CDR3 protein is CASRLGGGEQFF. CDR3 coding DNA: TGCGCCAGCAGGTTGGGGGGCGGTGAGCAGTTCTTC.

The chain couples TRBV20-1 to TRBJ1-5; 9 positions match TRBD1. With 6 bases clipped from V and 3 bases from J, the junction kept 15 bases outside the gene matches. There are 17 residues in the CDR3. CDR1 is DFQATT, CDR2 SNEGSKA, per germline (reference sequence). CDR3 loop: CSALGLGQGAANQPQHF. DNA for the CDR3: TGCAGTGCACTAGGTTTGGGACAGGGTGCGGCCAATCAGCCCCAGCATTTT.

The rearrangement links TRBV2 to TRBJ1-1; D is ambiguous. CDR1 SNHLY and CDR2 FYNNEI come from the germline V gene. This CDR3 region has 13 residues. The ends were cut back, 4 bases at V and 5 bases at J, with 11 bases in the middle. CDR3 residues: CASSAGGTTEAFF. DNA of the CDR3: TGTGCCAGCAGTGCCGGCGGCACGACTGAAGCTTTCTTT.

V gene TRBV27 combines with J gene TRBJ2-3; D possibly matches TRBD1 or TRBD2 (7 bases each). Germline V gives CDR1 MNHEY, CDR2 SMNVEV (reference sequence). The CDR3 extends over 16 amino acids. Trimming cost V 0 bases and J 6 bases, with 16 bases left between them. The CDR3, as DNA: TGTGCCAGCAGTTTATCGGGGGGGACAGTCGCGGATACGCAGTATTTT. Translating it yields CASSLSGGTVADTQYF.